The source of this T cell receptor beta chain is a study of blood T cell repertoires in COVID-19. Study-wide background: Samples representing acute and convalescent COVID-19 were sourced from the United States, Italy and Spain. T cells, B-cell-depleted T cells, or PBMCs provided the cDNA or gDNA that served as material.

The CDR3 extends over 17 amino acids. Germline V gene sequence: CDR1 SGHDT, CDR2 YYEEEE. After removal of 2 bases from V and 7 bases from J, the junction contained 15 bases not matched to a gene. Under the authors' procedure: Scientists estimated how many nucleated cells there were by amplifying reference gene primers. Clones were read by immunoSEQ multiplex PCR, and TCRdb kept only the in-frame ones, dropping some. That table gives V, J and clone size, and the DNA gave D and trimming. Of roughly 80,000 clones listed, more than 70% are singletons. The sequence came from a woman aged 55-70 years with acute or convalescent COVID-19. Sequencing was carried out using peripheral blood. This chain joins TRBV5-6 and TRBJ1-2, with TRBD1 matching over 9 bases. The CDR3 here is CASSFSGGTGRVAGYTF. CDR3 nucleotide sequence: TGTGCCAGCAGCTTCAGTGGGGGGACAGGGAGAGTGGCTGGCTACACCTTC.